Here is one TCR beta chain with its context. Its cognate antigen is unknown. The sample belongs to a study of vaccination effects on CD4 cells after COVID-19. Study findings and constraints: Vaccine-induced clones in healthy vaccinees cross-reacted with common cold coronaviruses in only 1 of 255 cases.

The CDR3 is 15 residues long. The germline V gene has CDR1 MNHEY and CDR2 SVGAGI. V was pared by 0 bases and J by 1 base, with 7 bases between. The repertoire was sequenced with immunoSEQ multiplex PCR; TCRdb's copy has only in-frame clones and lacks some. The sample consists of roughly 20,000 clones, under 85% of them appearing once. CD4+ T cells specific for antigen were expanded with viral peptide pools by the ViraFEST assay before sequencing. Investigators separated out CD4+ T cells once about 10 days of culture had passed. Neither prior SARS-CoV-2 infection nor positive nucleocapsid antibodies were present in the vaccine recipients.

The receptor comes from a human donor who received a COVID-19 vaccine. This rearrangement joins TRBV6-5 to TRBJ1-5, with D unresolved. The sample here was CD4+ T cells from PBMCs cultured with HCoV-NL63 spike peptides, taken before COVID-19 vaccination. CDR3 loop: CASSYSSRSNQPQHF. CDR3 bases: TGTGCCAGCAGTTACTCGAGCAGGAGCAATCAGCCCCAGCATTTT.